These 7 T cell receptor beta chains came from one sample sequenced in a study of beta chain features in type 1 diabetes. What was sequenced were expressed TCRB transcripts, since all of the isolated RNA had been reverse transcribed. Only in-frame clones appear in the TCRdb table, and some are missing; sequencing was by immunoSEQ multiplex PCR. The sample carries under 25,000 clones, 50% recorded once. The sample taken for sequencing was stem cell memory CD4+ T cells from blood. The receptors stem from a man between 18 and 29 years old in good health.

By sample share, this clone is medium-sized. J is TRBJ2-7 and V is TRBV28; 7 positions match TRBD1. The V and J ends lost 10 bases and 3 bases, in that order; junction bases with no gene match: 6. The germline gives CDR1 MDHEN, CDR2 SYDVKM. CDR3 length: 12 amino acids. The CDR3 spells CATRDSFYEQYF. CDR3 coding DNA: TGTGCCACCCGGGACAGCTTCTACGAGCAGTACTTC. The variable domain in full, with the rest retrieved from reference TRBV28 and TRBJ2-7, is DVKVTQSSRYLVKRTGEKVFLECVQDMDHENMFWYRQDPGLGLRLIYFSYDVKMKEKGDIPEGYSVSREKKERFSLILESASTNQTSMYLCATRDSFYEQYFGPGTRLTVT.

The CDR3 reads CAWRNAGDYGYTF. The CDR3 DNA is TGTGCCTGGAGGAACGCAGGCGATTATGGCTACACCTTC. J is TRBJ1-2 and V is TRBV30, with no clear D. Germline values: CDR1 GTSNPN, CDR2 SVGIG (reference sequence). V was cut by 3 bases and J by 5 bases, with 13 bases left in between. CDR3 length: 13 residues.

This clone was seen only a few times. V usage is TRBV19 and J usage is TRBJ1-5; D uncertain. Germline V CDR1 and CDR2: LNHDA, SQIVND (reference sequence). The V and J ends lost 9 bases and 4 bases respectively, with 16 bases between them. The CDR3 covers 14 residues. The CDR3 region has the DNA TGTGCCAGCCAACGACATTCGGGGAATCAGCCCCAGCATTTT. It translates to CASQRHSGNQPQHF.

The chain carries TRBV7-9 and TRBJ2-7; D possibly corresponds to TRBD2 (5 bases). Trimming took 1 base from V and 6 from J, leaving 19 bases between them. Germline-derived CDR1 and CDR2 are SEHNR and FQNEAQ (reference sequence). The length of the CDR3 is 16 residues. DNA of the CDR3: TGTGCCAGCAGCTTAGGTTCGTCTAGCATTTCGCGCGAGCAGTACTTC. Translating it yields CASSLGSSSISREQYF.

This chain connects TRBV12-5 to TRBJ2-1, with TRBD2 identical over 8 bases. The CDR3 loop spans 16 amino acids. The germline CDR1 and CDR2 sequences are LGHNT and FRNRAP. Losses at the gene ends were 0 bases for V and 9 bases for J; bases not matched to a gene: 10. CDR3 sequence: CASGLVLGGGPFEQFF. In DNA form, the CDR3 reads TGTGCTAGTGGTTTGGTACTCGGGGGGGGGCCGTTTGAGCAGTTCTTC.

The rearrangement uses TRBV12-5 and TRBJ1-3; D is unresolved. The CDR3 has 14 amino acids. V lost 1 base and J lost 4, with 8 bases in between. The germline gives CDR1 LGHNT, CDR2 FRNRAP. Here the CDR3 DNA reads TGTGCTAGTGGTTTGGCCGGGTACGGAAACACCATATATTTT. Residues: CASGLAGYGNTIYF. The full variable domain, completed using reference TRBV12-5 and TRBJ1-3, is DARVTQTPRHKVTEMGQEVTMRCQPILGHNTVFWYRQTMMQGLELLAYFRNRAPLDDSGMPKDRFSAEMPDATLATLKIQPSEPRDSAVYFCASGLAGYGNTIYFGEGSWLTVV.

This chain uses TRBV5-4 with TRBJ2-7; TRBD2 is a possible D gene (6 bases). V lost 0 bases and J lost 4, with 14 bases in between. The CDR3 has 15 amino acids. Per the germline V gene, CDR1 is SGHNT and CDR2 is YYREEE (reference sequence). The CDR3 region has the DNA TGTGCCAGCAGCTTGGGCGGGACCCAAAGTTACGAGCAGTACTTC. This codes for CASSLGGTQSYEQYF.